What follows are 27 T cell receptor beta chains derived from one specimen sequenced in a study of T cell responses to AZD1222 COVID-19 vaccine. Profiled with immunoSEQ multiplex PCR; TCRdb holds only in-frame clones, not every one. Of over 100,000 clones listed, 88% were seen once; the top ten hold around 3.5%. The sequenced sample was peripheral blood, obtained on day 0 of AZD1222 vaccination. The source is an adult in good health.

This clone appeared a single time. The J gene is TRBJ1-2, the V gene TRBV9; D gene ambiguous. CDR3 length: 12 amino acids. The V and J ends lost 5 bases and 3 bases respectively, with 8 bases between them. Germline V gene lookup returns CDR1 SGDLS and CDR2 YYNGEE. The CDR3 region has the DNA TGTGCCAGCAGGAAAATGGACTATGGCTACACCTTC. Amino acid sequence: CASRKMDYGYTF.

This clone has only one observation. The chain links TRBV7-6 to TRBJ1-4; D is unclear. Germline-derived CDR1 and CDR2 are SGHVS and FNYEAQ. CDR3 length: 15 residues. Trimming took off 0 bases at V and 0 bases at J, with 5 bases between the two ends. CDR3 amino acids: CASSLAVATNEKLFF. CDR3 in DNA: TGTGCCAGCAGCTTAGCGGTTGCAACTAATGAAAAACTGTTTTTT.

The V gene is TRBV7-6, the J gene TRBJ2-2, with a weak D call TRBD1 (6 bases). V was cut by 5 bases and J by 3 bases, with 13 bases left in between. This CDR3 is built from 15 residues. In germline, CDR1 is SGHVS, CDR2 FNYEAQ. The CDR3 spells CASSPRTDYTGELFF. In nucleotides, the CDR3 is TGTGCCAGCAGCCCGAGGACAGACTACACCGGGGAGCTGTTTTTT.

The V and J genes are TRBV6-2 or TRBV6-3 and TRBJ2-5; 8 nucleotides line up with TRBD2. Unmatched junction bases numbered 10, after V lost 5 bases and J lost 5 bases. This CDR3 region has 15 residues. The germline V gene has CDR1 MNHEY and CDR2 SVGEGT. As DNA, the CDR3 is TGTGCCAGCAGTCGCTCGGGGGGGCGAATGGAGACCCAGTACTTC. Its translation is CASSRSGGRMETQYF.

This clone was seen a single time. The chain carries TRBV10-3 and TRBJ1-2, with unresolved D. The CDR3 totals 13 residues. Trimming cost V 0 bases and J 5 bases, with 7 bases left between them. Germline CDR1 reads ENHRY; CDR2 reads SYGVKD. DNA for the CDR3: TGTGCCATCAGTGAGTCGTCGGAGTATGGCTACACCTTC. It translates to CAISESSEYGYTF.

The chain couples TRBV10-2 to TRBJ1-1, with D unclear. This CDR3 contains 13 residues. The germline gives CDR1 WSHSY, CDR2 SAAADI. With 3 bases removed from V and 1 base from J, the gap between germline ends came to 6 bases. Here the CDR3 reads CASSERTNTEAFF. The CDR3 nucleotides are TGCGCCAGCAGTGAACGGACGAACACTGAAGCTTTCTTT.

The V and J genes are TRBV18 and TRBJ1-2; TRBD1 matches 8 bases. The CDR3 contains 13 residues. CDR1 and CDR2 (germline): KGHSH, LQKENI. The V segment lost 3 bases and the J segment 7 bases; nucleotides outside the gene matches: 4. The CDR3: CASSPDRDSGYTF. Here the CDR3 DNA reads TGTGCCAGCTCACCGGACAGGGATTCTGGCTACACCTTC.

This sequence joins TRBV15 and TRBJ1-3; 8 bases match TRBD1. This CDR3 has 15 residues. The V gene's germline CDR1 is LNHNV and CDR2 YYDKDF (reference sequence). V shed 8 bases, J shed 1 base, and the junction held 7 bases outside the gene matches. CDR3 nucleotide sequence: TGTGCCACCCAAATTGACAGGGGATCTGGAAACACCATATATTTT. Translated: CATQIDRGSGNTIYF.

This clone was recorded at least ten times. Here the CDR3 DNA reads TGTGCCAGCAGTTACGCCGTGACTAGTAACTCCTACGAGCAGTACTTC. It is translated as CASSYAVTSNSYEQYF. The chain joins TRBV6-5 to TRBJ2-7, with TRBD2 as a possible D gene (6 bases). This CDR3 contains 16 residues. Trimming removed 2 bases at V and 0 bases at J, with 14 bases between. Germline V CDR1 and CDR2: MNHEY, SVGAGI.

The chain carries TRBV6-4 and TRBJ1-1; tentatively, D is TRBD1 (5 bases). The CDR3 extends over 13 amino acids. V lost 6 bases to trimming and J lost 12 bases, with 20 bases between them. Germline V gene lookup returns CDR1 MRHNA and CDR2 SNTAGT. The CDR3 is CASRDLRGHETFF. DNA of the CDR3: TGTGCCAGCAGGGATCTAAGGGGCCACGAGACTTTCTTT.

This chain's CDR3 is CASSFRDYEQYF. CDR3 coding DNA: TGTGCCAGCAGCTTCAGGGACTACGAGCAGTACTTC. The gene calls are TRBV7-9 and TRBJ2-7; D possibly corresponds to TRBD1 (5 bases). This CDR3 has 12 residues. From germline, CDR1 is SEHNR and CDR2 FQNEAQ (reference sequence). V lost 3 bases and J lost 3, with 6 bases in between. Drawing the rest from reference TRBV7-9 and TRBJ2-7, the complete variable domain is DTGVSQNPRHKITKRGQNVTFRCDPISEHNRLYWYRQTLGQGPEFLTYFQNEAQLEKSRLLSDRFSAERPKGSFSTLEIQRTEQGDSAMYLCASSFRDYEQYFGPGTRLTVT.

In nucleotides, the CDR3 is TGTGCCAGCAGCCAAGGAATAGGGAGCCAATACATTCAGTACTTC. It specifies CASSQGIGSQYIQYF. This chain links TRBV3-1 (or the pseudogene TRBV3-2) with TRBJ2-4, with D tentatively TRBD2 (5 bases). Germline assignment: CDR1 LGHDT and CDR2 YNNKEL (reference sequence). Between the trimmed V and J ends, which lost 1 base and 8 bases, there was a span of 15 bases. CDR3 length: 15 amino acids.

The CDR3 DNA follows: TGTGCCAGTAGTATCCATGGGGAGGGCTACACCTTC. As protein: CASSIHGEGYTF. The J gene is TRBJ1-2, the V gene TRBV19; D gene uncertain. There are 12 residues in the CDR3. The V and J ends lost 3 bases and 8 bases respectively, with 10 bases between them. Per the germline V gene, CDR1 is LNHDA and CDR2 is SQIVND (reference sequence).

The chain is built from TRBV6-5 and TRBJ1-2; D is uncertain. From germline, CDR1 is MNHEY and CDR2 SVGAGI. Between the trimmed V and J ends, which lost 3 bases and 6 bases, there was a span of 11 bases. The CDR3 is 13 residues long. The CDR3 region is CASSYSGSHGYTF. CDR3 coding DNA: TGTGCCAGCAGTTATTCGGGGAGCCATGGCTACACCTTC.

This chain uses TRBV18 with TRBJ1-5; D is uncertain. V lost 2 bases and J 0 bases, leaving 5 bases between the germline ends. The CDR3 totals 14 residues. Germline-derived CDR1 and CDR2 are KGHSH and LQKENI. The DNA for the CDR3 is TGTGCCAGCTCACCAATTTATAGCAATCAGCCCCAGCATTTT. This sequence encodes CASSPIYSNQPQHF.

This chain links TRBV18 with TRBJ1-5; tentative D call: TRBD1 (5 bases). V lost 6 bases to trimming and J lost 7 bases, with 13 bases between them. The germline gives CDR1 KGHSH, CDR2 LQKENI. The CDR3 loop spans 13 amino acids. The CDR3, as DNA: TGTGCCAGCTCTTCCGGGGCTAGGCAGCCCCAGCATTTT. Amino acid sequence: CASSSGARQPQHF.

CDR3 residues: CASRGQATLQPQHF. DNA for the CDR3: TGTGCCAGTAGGGGACAGGCTACGCTCCAGCCCCAGCATTTT. The V call is TRBV19, the J call TRBJ1-5, with 8 positions matching TRBD1. With 6 bases clipped from V and 7 bases from J, the junction kept 8 bases outside the gene matches. The length of the CDR3 is 14 residues. Germline V CDR1 and CDR2: LNHDA, SQIVND (reference sequence).

The chain has TRBV5-1 and TRBJ2-1, with 7 bases matching TRBD2. Germline CDR1 SGHRS, CDR2 YFSETQ. The CDR3 totals 16 residues. The V segment lost 1 base and the J segment 5 bases; nucleotides outside the gene matches: 9. Written as DNA, the CDR3 is TGCGCCAGCAGCTTGTCCCAAGCGGGGTCCAACAATGAGCAGTTCTTC. Protein product: CASSLSQAGSNNEQFF.

The rearrangement uses TRBV10-3 and TRBJ2-7, with 10 bases that match TRBD2. Per germline, CDR1 ENHRY and CDR2 SYGVKD. This CDR3 contains 14 residues. V was clipped by 4 bases and J by 1 base; unmatched bases: 1. CDR3 DNA: TGTGCCATCAGTGGGACTAGCGGTTCCTACGAGCAGTACTTC. The encoded protein is CAISGTSGSYEQYF.

CDR3 region: CSVERTLGGYTF. DNA for the CDR3: TGCAGCGTTGAAAGGACGTTGGGGGGCTACACCTTC. J is TRBJ1-2 and V is TRBV29-1; no reliable D call. Trimming took 2 bases from V and 8 from J, leaving 12 bases between them. Germline CDR1 is SQVTM and CDR2 is ANQGSEA. The CDR3 runs 12 residues.

J is TRBJ2-3 and V is TRBV12-3 or TRBV12-4; no definite D call. This CDR3 spans 11 amino acids. The V end was cut by 6 bases, the J end by 2 bases, with 3 bases between. The CDR3 loop reads CASSLTDTQYF. CDR3 coding DNA: TGTGCCAGCAGCCTCACAGATACGCAGTATTTT.

This CDR3 is CASSIDRSRQTSNQPQHF. The CDR3, as DNA: TGTGCCAGTAGTATAGACCGAAGTCGACAGACTAGCAATCAGCCCCAGCATTTT. V usage is TRBV19 and J usage is TRBJ1-5; TRBD1 might be the D (5 bases). CDR1 LNHDA and CDR2 SQIVND come from the germline V gene (reference sequence). Trimming took 0 bases from V and 0 from J, leaving 15 bases between them. This CDR3 comprises 18 residues.

The genes are TRBV9 and TRBJ1-5; D is possibly TRBD1 (5 bases). Germline V lookup: CDR1 SGDLS, CDR2 YYNGEE. This CDR3 contains 15 residues. V was shortened by 2 bases and J by 0 bases, with 9 bases between the two germline ends. In DNA form, the CDR3 reads TGTGCCAGCAGCGTCGGGGGATATAGCAATCAGCCCCAGCATTTT. The encoded protein is CASSVGGYSNQPQHF.

This CDR3 is CASSAGVDSGNTIYF. The CDR3 DNA reads TGTGCCAGCAGTGCCGGGGTTGACTCTGGAAACACCATATATTTT. The V gene is TRBV25-1, the J gene TRBJ1-3; D uncertain. The CDR3 contains 15 residues. CDR1 MGHDK and CDR2 SYGVNS come from the germline V gene. The germline V and J ends were trimmed by 4 bases and 0 bases, with 10 bases remaining between them. Using reference TRBV25-1 and TRBJ1-3 for the parts outside the CDR3, the full variable domain is EADIYQTPRYLVIGTGKKITLECSQTMGHDKMYWYQQDPGMELHLIHYSYGVNSTEKGDLSSESTVSRIRTEHFPLTLESARPSHTSQYLCASSAGVDSGNTIYFGEGSWLTVV.

The chain combines TRBV18 with TRBJ1-1, with D uncertain. CDR3 length equals 15 residues. The V gene lost 7 bases and the J gene lost 5 bases, with 20 bases spanning the gap. The V gene's germline CDR1 is KGHSH and CDR2 LQKENI. CDR3 nucleotides: TGTGCCAGCTTTATACGGGGAACTGGGTTGACTGAAGCTTTCTTT. Encoded protein: CASFIRGTGLTEAFF.

The CDR3 loop is CASSIGTAKNIQYF. DNA for the CDR3: TGTGCCAGTAGTATCGGGACAGCCAAAAACATTCAGTACTTC. The rearrangement joins TRBV19 to TRBJ2-4, with D possibly called TRBD1 or TRBD2 (5 bases each). The CDR3 extends over 14 amino acids. Germline V gene data show CDR1 as LNHDA and CDR2 as SQIVND (reference sequence). V dropped 3 bases and J dropped 0 bases, with 6 bases sitting between them. Using reference TRBV19 and TRBJ2-4 for the parts outside the CDR3, the full variable domain is DGGITQSPKYLFRKEGQNVTLSCEQNLNHDAMYWYRQDPGQGLRLIYYSQIVNDFQKGDIAEGYSVSREKKESFPLTVTSAQKNPTAFYLCASSIGTAKNIQYFGAGTRLSVL.

The rearrangement joins TRBV24-1 to TRBJ2-1; 7 positions agree with TRBD1. The germline CDR1 and CDR2 sequences are KGHDR and SFDVKD. This CDR3 is built from 14 residues. The junction had 3 bases not matched to a gene; V was cut back by 2 bases and J by 6 bases. Here the CDR3 DNA reads TGTGCCACCAGTGATTCTAACAGGGGCAATGAGCAGTTCTTC. This sequence encodes CATSDSNRGNEQFF.